The rows below give T cell receptor beta chains drawn from one sample of a study of Ad26.COV2.S vaccination and SARS-CoV-2 variants. Profiled with immunoSEQ multiplex PCR; TCRdb holds only in-frame clones, not every one. The sample holds about 370,000 clones; around nine tenths are singletons and the top ten take roughly 3.5%. This material consisted of peripheral blood, taken in a trial of Ad26.COV2.S vaccine versus placebo. The origin of the receptors is a person between 18 and 59 years old who received the Ad26.COV2.S COVID-19 vaccine or a placebo. The CDR3 runs from the conserved cysteine through the conserved F or W. The D gene is left open where the match is weak. A clone size is listed for some rows: how often the clone was seen (once, few, many), or a class if it is expanded.

V gene,D gene,J gene,clone size,CDR3 DNA,CDR3 protein
TRBV5-5,TRBD1,TRBJ2-3,-,TGTGCCAGCAGCTTGGGGACAGGGGGCACAGATACGCAGTATTTT,CASSLGTGGTDTQYF
TRBV7-9,-,TRBJ1-2,-,TGTGCCAGCAGCTTAGAGGAGGGGGTAGGCTACACCTTC,CASSLEEGVGYTF
TRBV7-2,-,TRBJ1-1,-,TGTGCCAGCGGTCCAGGGTTAGTAATCACTGAAGCTTTCTTT,CASGPGLVITEAFF
TRBV7-2,TRBD1,TRBJ2-1,-,TGTGCCAGCACCCTAAGGGACAGGTACAATGAGCAGTTCTTC,CASTLRDRYNEQFF
TRBV30,-,TRBJ1-6,-,TGTGCCGTGGTCCGGGATAATTCACCCCTCCACTTT,CAVVRDNSPLHF
TRBV18,-,TRBJ1-1,-,TGTGCCAGCTCACCTGGGGCAGTATACGAAGCTTTCTTT,CASSPGAVYEAFF
TRBV28,TRBD1,TRBJ2-5,-,TGTGCCAGCAGTTTCAGGGACAGCCAAGAGACCCAGTACTTC,CASSFRDSQETQYF
TRBV6-6,TRBD2,TRBJ2-1,-,TGTGCCAGCAGTTCTCCGGGGGGGTCCTACAATGAGCAGTTCTTC,CASSSPGGSYNEQFF
TRBV2,-,TRBJ1-5,-,TGTGCCAGCAGTGAGGGTTCTCTTCGCAATCAGCCCCAGCATTTT,CASSEGSLRNQPQHF
TRBV30,-,TRBJ1-2,-,TGTGCCTGGAGTGATGCAGGGAACTATGGCTACACCTTC,CAWSDAGNYGYTF
TRBV11-2,-,TRBJ1-2,-,TGTGCCAGCAGCCTAGGGGGGTTGAACTATGGCTACACCTTC,CASSLGGLNYGYTF
TRBV7-9,-,TRBJ2-2,-,TGTGCCAGCAGCAGGAACAGGGTGGAGAACACCGGGGAGCTGTTTTTT,CASSRNRVENTGELFF
TRBV5-1,TRBD1,TRBJ1-1,-,TGCGCCAGCAGCTTGCCTTGGACAGGGAGTTTCACTGAAGCTTTCTTT,CASSLPWTGSFTEAFF
TRBV27,-,TRBJ1-5,-,TGTGCCAGCAGTTCCCGACAGACCAATCAGCCCCAGCATTTT,CASSSRQTNQPQHF
TRBV2,-,TRBJ2-3,-,TGTGCCAGCAATTCGGGACAAGGGACAGATACGCAGTATTTT,CASNSGQGTDTQYF
TRBV10-3,-,TRBJ2-7,-,TGTGCCATCAGTGAGTACAGAATCTACGAGCAGTACTTC,CAISEYRIYEQYF
TRBV7-8,TRBD1,TRBJ1-2,-,TGTGCCAGCAGCCTCGAAGGACAGGGTGACTATGGCTACACCTTC,CASSLEGQGDYGYTF
TRBV30,-,TRBJ1-5,-,TGTGCCTGGAGTGGAGGGAGCAATCAGCCCCAGCATTTT,CAWSGGSNQPQHF
TRBV5-1,-,TRBJ2-1,-,TGCGCCAGCAGCTTTCAGGGGATCGATGAGCAGTTCTTC,CASSFQGIDEQFF
TRBV5-1,-,TRBJ1-1,-,TGCGCCAGCAGCTTGAGTGCAGGGACAAACACTGAAGCTTTCTTT,CASSLSAGTNTEAFF
TRBV7-8,-,TRBJ2-3,few,TGTGCCAGCAGCCCGCCCCGGTCAGATACGCAGTATTTT,CASSPPRSDTQYF
TRBV6-5,-,TRBJ1-2,-,TGTGCCAGCAAGCCAGGGCCGTATGGCTACACCTTC,CASKPGPYGYTF
TRBV7-2,-,TRBJ1-1,-,TGTGCCAGCAGTTATAGACAGAGGAACACTGAAGCTTTCTTT,CASSYRQRNTEAFF
TRBV6-5,TRBD1,TRBJ1-3,-,TGTGCCAGCACCCCGGGACAGGTGGCGAAGGGCATATATTTT,CASTPGQVAKGIYF
TRBV10-3,-,TRBJ2-7,-,TGTGCCATCAGTGAGTCAAGACAGTCCTACGAGCAGTACTTC,CAISESRQSYEQYF
TRBV7-9,-,TRBJ1-1,-,TGTGCCAGCAGCTTAGTTCCGGCGATGAACACTGAAGCTTTCTTT,CASSLVPAMNTEAFF
TRBV6-6,-,TRBJ2-4,once,TGTGCCAGCACCATCCCGGGGACCCCCGGGCTTCAGTACTTC,CASTIPGTPGLQYF
TRBV7-8,-,TRBJ2-7,-,TGTGCCAGCAGCTTAATCCTCGGGGGCGGGCAGTACTTC,CASSLILGGGQYF
TRBV5-1,-,TRBJ2-3,once,TGCGCCAGCAGCTTGCGCAGTCGCACAGATACGCAGTATTTT,CASSLRSRTDTQYF
TRBV5-8,-,TRBJ2-5,-,TGTGCCAGCAGCTTGGATTATGGGGGGCGAGAGACCCAGTACTTC,CASSLDYGGRETQYF
TRBV19,TRBD2,TRBJ2-1,-,TGTGCCAGTAGTATAGATTACGGAGGTGGGACTAGCTTTTACAATGAGCAGTTCTTC,CASSIDYGGGTSFYNEQFF
TRBV2,TRBD2,TRBJ2-1,-,TGTGCCAGCAGGTTTAGCGGGGGGGCGAGCTCCTACAATGAGCAGTTCTTC,CASRFSGGASSYNEQFF
TRBV7-8,TRBD2,TRBJ2-5,-,TGTGCCAGCAGCTTAGTGGAAGCGGGGGCGGACTTC,CASSLVEAGADF
TRBV6-1,-,TRBJ2-3,few,TGTGCCAGCAGTGAAGGGTGGGTAGATACGCAGTATTTT,CASSEGWVDTQYF
TRBV5-4,TRBD2,TRBJ2-1,-,TGTGCCAGCAGCCGGGGACTAGCGGGGGTCCGGGGGGAGCAGTTCTTC,CASSRGLAGVRGEQFF
TRBV3-1/TRBV3-2,-,TRBJ1-1,-,TGTGCCAGCAGCCAAGATGGGACACTAGGCACTGAAGCTTTCTTT,CASSQDGTLGTEAFF
TRBV11-3,-,TRBJ2-3,-,TGTGCCAGCAGCTTAAGTGGACTCACGACAGATACGCAGTATTTT,CASSLSGLTTDTQYF
TRBV11-2,-,TRBJ1-1,-,TGTGCCAGCAGCTTAGAACAGGGGAACACTGAAGCTTTCTTT,CASSLEQGNTEAFF
TRBV6-5,-,TRBJ2-7,-,TGTGCCAGCAGTTTGGAATCGACAGGAGCCTACGAGCAGTACTTC,CASSLESTGAYEQYF
TRBV6-6,TRBD2,TRBJ2-2,-,TGTGCCACGGTCGCGGGGGGGACGAACACCGGGGAGCTGTTTTTT,CATVAGGTNTGELFF
TRBV12-5,TRBD1,TRBJ1-2,-,TGTGCTAGTGGTTTGGGCAGCGGGACAGTCTATGGCTACACCTTC,CASGLGSGTVYGYTF
TRBV5-1,TRBD1,TRBJ1-5,once,TGCGCCAGCAGCTCGACAGGGGGCGATCAGCCCCAGCATTTT,CASSSTGGDQPQHF
TRBV5-8,-,TRBJ1-1,-,TGTGCCAGCAGCTTGCAGGCCACTGAAGCTTTCTTT,CASSLQATEAFF
TRBV12-3/TRBV12-4,-,TRBJ1-2,-,TGTGCCAGCAGTTTCATTGGGGATGGCTACACCTTC,CASSFIGDGYTF
TRBV4-1,-,TRBJ2-1,-,TGCGCCAGCAGCCAAGTGGCCTTCTATGAGCAGTTCTTC,CASSQVAFYEQFF
TRBV5-1,-,TRBJ1-2,-,TGCGCCAGCAGCTTGACGACGTTTTACAACTATGGCTACACCTTC,CASSLTTFYNYGYTF
TRBV15,-,TRBJ2-7,-,TGTGCCACCAGCAGAGATAGGACAGCTTACGAGCAGTACTTC,CATSRDRTAYEQYF
TRBV2,-,TRBJ1-4,-,TGTGCCAGCAGTGAGTGGCGGTCATCAGGGGCGCCGCGAAAACTGTTTTTT,CASSEWRSSGAPRKLFF
TRBV5-1,-,TRBJ2-2,-,TGCGCCAGCACCCCGACCGCGGTGGGGCTAAACACCGGGGAGCTGTTTTTT,CASTPTAVGLNTGELFF
TRBV15,TRBD2,TRBJ2-5,-,TGTGCCACCAGCAGAGCGGTCAGCGGGGGGGAGACCCAGTACTTC,CATSRAVSGGETQYF
TRBV19,TRBD1,TRBJ2-7,-,TGTGCCAGTAAACTCGCAGGGGGCCCCTACGAGCAGTACTTC,CASKLAGGPYEQYF
TRBV6-5,-,TRBJ2-2,-,TGTGCCAGCAGTTACAGGGCGAACACCGGGGAGCTGTTTTTT,CASSYRANTGELFF
TRBV7-2,TRBD1,TRBJ1-6,-,TGTGCCAGCAGCGGGACAGAACATTCACCCCTCCACTTT,CASSGTEHSPLHF
TRBV6-1,-,TRBJ1-6,few,TGTGCCAGCAGTGAAGGTATGGCGAGCTCCTATAATTCACCCCTCCACTTT,CASSEGMASSYNSPLHF
TRBV19,-,TRBJ1-2,-,TGTGCCAGTAGGTCGGGGCGAGATTCCTATGGCTACACCTTC,CASRSGRDSYGYTF
TRBV19,TRBD1,TRBJ1-1,-,TGTGCCAGTACAGGGGGTTGGGCTGAAGCTTTCTTT,CASTGGWAEAFF
TRBV5-5,TRBD1,TRBJ1-1,-,TGTGCCAGCAGTTATCAAGGACAGGGAGTAGCTTTCTTT,CASSYQGQGVAFF